This T cell receptor beta chain is from a study of blood T cell repertoires in COVID-19. Germline loops: CDR1 KGHDR, CDR2 SFDVKD. V lost 8 bases to trimming and J lost 7 bases; unmatched junction nucleotides: 14. The CDR3 extends over 16 amino acids. Clones were sequenced by immunoSEQ multiplex PCR, and TCRdb holds only the in-frame ones, with some missing. Here the sample spans 200,000 to 250,000 clones, roughly 90% being singletons. Sequencing used PBMCs or T cells enriched from blood (not recorded which). V is TRBV24-1 and J is TRBJ1-5, with TRBD1 matching over 9 bases. The clonotype originates from a woman between 50 and 59 years old in a cohort exposed to, infected with or recovered from COVID-19 (not recorded which). The CDR3 DNA sequence: TGTGCCACCAATACCGGGACAGGGCGCCTCGGACAGCCCCAGCATTTT. It specifies CATNTGTGRLGQPQHF.